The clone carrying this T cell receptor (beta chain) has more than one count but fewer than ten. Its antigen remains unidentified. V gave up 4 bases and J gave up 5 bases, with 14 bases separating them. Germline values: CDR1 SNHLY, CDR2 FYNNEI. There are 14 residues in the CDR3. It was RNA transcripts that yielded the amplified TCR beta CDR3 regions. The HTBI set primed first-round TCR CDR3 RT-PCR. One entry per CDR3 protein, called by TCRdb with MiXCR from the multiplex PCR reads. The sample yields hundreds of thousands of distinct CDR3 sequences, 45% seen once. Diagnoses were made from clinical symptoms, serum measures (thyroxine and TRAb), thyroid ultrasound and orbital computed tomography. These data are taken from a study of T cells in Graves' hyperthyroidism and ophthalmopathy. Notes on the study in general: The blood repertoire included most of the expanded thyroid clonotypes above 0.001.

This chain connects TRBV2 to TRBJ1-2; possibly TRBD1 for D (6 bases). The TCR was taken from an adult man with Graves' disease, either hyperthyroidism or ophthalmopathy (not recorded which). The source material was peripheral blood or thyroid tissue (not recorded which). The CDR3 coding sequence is TGTGCCAGCAGTGCCGGCCCGAGGGGGTATGGCTACACCTTC. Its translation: CASSAGPRGYGYTF.